One and the same sample provided the 2 T cell receptor beta chains below, sequenced in a study of T-cell reconstitution after alpha-beta-depleted transplantation in children. TCRbeta library preparation incorporated unique molecular identifiers. Via MiXCR, TCRdb re-called the PCR reads, giving one row per CDR3 protein. Of hundreds of thousands of distinct CDR3 sequences in the sample, about 12% were seen once. Sequencing was performed on PBMCs, taken before TCRalphabeta/CD19-depleted stem cell transplant. Source of these receptors: a girl aged 2 to 9 with congenital amegakaryocytic thrombocytopenia, due to receive a stem cell transplant.

This clonotype has ten or more counts. The chain has TRBV5-1 and TRBJ2-1; TRBD2 matches 11 bases. Germline CDR1 reads SGHRS; CDR2 reads YFSETQ. Trimming removed 7 bases from V and 3 bases from J; junction bases left unmatched: 6. CDR3 length: 15 residues. CDR3 coding DNA: TGCGCCAGCGTTACTACTAGCGGGAGCTACAATGAGCAGTTCTTC. This translates into CASVTTSGSYNEQFF.

This chain links TRBV12-3 or TRBV12-4 with TRBJ2-3; D possibly matches TRBD1 or TRBD2 (5 bases each). This CDR3 has 13 residues. The V end lost 7 bases, the J end lost 9 bases, and 17 bases lay between the germline ends. The DNA of the CDR3 is TGTGCCAGCACTTACTCCGGGACGCAAACGCAGTATTTT. It is translated as CASTYSGTQTQYF.